Below, 22 T cell receptor beta chains from the same sample are listed, as sequenced in a study of spatial heterogeneity in lung cancer. Described time point: blood at routine non-recurrence follow-up after resection. Sequencing of whole RNA from tumor, nontumor lung or frozen PBMC involved no sorting. TCRdb used MiXCR to reprocess the 5' RACE reads, holding one entry per CDR3 protein. This repertoire shows roughly 120,000 distinct CDR3 sequences, 9% to 15% found once; its top ten account for around 16%. The source was PBMCs, collected at follow-up. These receptors came from a male donor with early-stage non-small cell lung cancer.

This clonotype was observed at least ten times. V gene TRBV2 combines with J gene TRBJ2-7, with a weak D call TRBD1 (5 bases). V lost 7 bases and J 0 bases, leaving 13 bases between the germline ends. This CDR3 is 14 amino acids long. Germline assignment: CDR1 SNHLY and CDR2 FYNNEI. The DNA of the CDR3 is TGTGCCAGCACAGGGTCGCGGAGCTCCTACGAGCAGTACTTC. Translating gives CASTGSRSSYEQYF.

Only a few counts were recorded for this clonotype. The V and J genes are TRBV7-2 and TRBJ2-1, with D perhaps being TRBD1 or TRBD2 (6 bases each). The CDR3 covers 16 residues. With 2 bases removed from V and 7 bases from J, the gap between germline ends came to 18 bases. Per germline, CDR1 SGHTA and CDR2 FQGNSA. The CDR3 DNA follows: TGTGCCAGCAGCTTACGTCCAGGGGCGAGCGGGAATGAGCAGTTCTTC. This gives the protein CASSLRPGASGNEQFF.

This clonotype was observed many times. The rearrangement links TRBV27 to TRBJ2-7; D remains ambiguous. The CDR3 runs to 14 residues. V lost 5 bases and J 0 bases, leaving 11 bases between the germline ends. In germline, CDR1 is MNHEY, CDR2 SMNVEV (reference sequence). DNA for the CDR3: TGTGCCAGCAGTCCACAGTTTTCCTCCTACGAGCAGTACTTC. This translates into CASSPQFSSYEQYF.

The sample holds many counts of this clonotype. This chain joins TRBV4-2 and TRBJ2-7; TRBD2 might be the D (6 bases). The CDR3 runs 13 residues. Germline-derived CDR1 and CDR2 are LGHNA and YNFKEQ. The V gene lost 4 bases and the J gene lost 5 bases, with 12 bases spanning the gap. DNA for the CDR3: TGTGCCAGCAGCCCCGGGGGTGTCGACGAGCAGTACTTC. It is translated as CASSPGGVDEQYF.

The table lists this clonotype with many counts. The chain uses TRBV27 and TRBJ2-1; D is uncertain. V was clipped by 8 bases and J by 5 bases, with 7 bases between them. The CDR3 spans 11 residues. The germline V gene has CDR1 MNHEY and CDR2 SMNVEV (reference sequence). The DNA for the CDR3 is TGTGCCAGCGGACCAAACAATGAGCAGTTCTTC. Protein: CASGPNNEQFF.

The count of this clonotype is one. The chain combines TRBV19 with TRBJ2-4; D unclear. V lost 3 bases, J lost 0 bases, and 6 bases lay in between. Germline assignment: CDR1 LNHDA and CDR2 SQIVND (reference sequence). This CDR3 has 14 residues. Here the CDR3 reads CASSIGVAKNIQYF. The CDR3, as DNA: TGTGCCAGTAGTATCGGAGTAGCCAAAAACATTCAGTACTTC.

This clonotype has at least ten counts. The V gene is TRBV6-2 or TRBV6-3, the J gene TRBJ2-4; D is perhaps TRBD1 (5 bases). The length of the CDR3 is 16 residues. Germline loops: CDR1 MNHEY, CDR2 SVGEGT. The V gene lost 4 bases and the J gene lost 7 bases, with 20 bases spanning the gap. The CDR3 region is CASSSIRQLSENIQYF. CDR3 coding DNA: TGTGCCAGCAGTTCCATCCGACAGCTCTCTGAGAACATTCAGTACTTC.

This chain joins TRBV27 and TRBJ2-7, with D possibly called TRBD1 or TRBD2 (6 bases each). Germline V lookup: CDR1 MNHEY, CDR2 SMNVEV (reference sequence). The CDR3 is 15 amino acids. V was clipped by 0 bases and J by 5 bases, with 14 bases between them. The CDR3 loop reads CASSLSTGAAHEQYF. The CDR3 DNA is TGTGCCAGCAGTTTATCGACGGGGGCGGCCCACGAGCAGTACTTC.

This clonotype showed up just a few times. The rearrangement joins TRBV6-1 to TRBJ1-1, with TRBD1 matching over 7 bases. Trimming cost V 6 bases and J 1 base; bases outside gene matches: 8. Germline CDR1 reads MNHNS; CDR2 reads SASEGT. The CDR3 length is 15 residues. In DNA, the CDR3 is TGTGCCAGCAGGATCGACAGGGCTGGGAACACTGAAGCTTTCTTT. It codes for CASRIDRAGNTEAFF.

This clonotype was detected ten times or more. The genes are TRBV4-2 and TRBJ2-5, with D possibly matching TRBD2 (6 bases). V lost 5 bases and J 1 base, leaving 17 bases between the germline ends. Looked up from germline, CDR1 is LGHNA and CDR2 is YNFKEQ. This CDR3 has 16 residues. Written as DNA, the CDR3 is TGTGCCAGCAGCGAAGGGCGGCGGGGAGGCCAAGAGACCCAGTACTTC. Protein sequence: CASSEGRRGGQETQYF.

The V call is TRBV7-2, the J call TRBJ2-5; D possibly corresponds to TRBD2 (7 bases). The germline V and J ends were trimmed by 4 bases and 4 bases, with 16 bases remaining between them. This CDR3 contains 15 residues. Germline assignment: CDR1 SGHTA and CDR2 FQGNSA. The CDR3: CASSSWGGVGETQYF. The CDR3 region has the DNA TGTGCCAGCAGCTCATGGGGGGGCGTAGGAGAGACCCAGTACTTC.

This clonotype has just a few counts. The chain has TRBV7-2 and TRBJ2-7; 7 nucleotides agree with TRBD1. V lost 5 bases to trimming and J lost 4 bases; unmatched junction nucleotides: 8. Germline CDR1 is SGHTA and CDR2 is FQGNSA. This CDR3 is 14 amino acids long. The CDR3 loop reads CASSPTTGFYEQYF. The CDR3 DNA is TGTGCCAGCAGCCCAACGACAGGGTTTTACGAGCAGTACTTC.

Concerning this clonotype: A much larger clone differs from this one at a single base, so this may be a read error. The chain carries TRBV3-1 and TRBJ1-1, with D perhaps matching TRBD1 (5 bases). Germline V CDR1 and CDR2: LGHDT, YNNKEL (reference sequence). This CDR3 is 14 amino acids long. V dropped 4 bases and J dropped 1 base, with 10 bases sitting between them. CDR3 protein: CASSRGLGNTEAFF. CDR3 nucleotide sequence: TGTGCCAGCAGCCGGGGACTGGGGAACACTGAAGCTTTCTTT.

In this sample, this clonotype turned up many times. The chain is built from TRBV11-2 and TRBJ1-1, with 8 bases lining up with TRBD1. With V trimmed by 7 bases and J by 6 bases, 13 bases remained unmatched. Germline V lookup: CDR1 SGHAT, CDR2 FQNNGV. There are 15 residues in the CDR3. The CDR3 reads CASTSTGQGRAEAFF. CDR3 DNA: TGTGCCAGCACCTCGACCGGACAGGGAAGGGCTGAAGCTTTCTTT.

The CDR3 region is CASSPLDRSGVREKLFF. The CDR3 DNA sequence: TGTGCCAGCTCACCACTCGACCGCAGTGGCGTTAGGGAAAAACTGTTTTTT. The chain carries TRBV18 and TRBJ1-4; D remains unclear. V lost 1 base and J 8 bases, leaving 20 bases between the germline ends. CDR1 and CDR2 (germline): KGHSH, LQKENI. This CDR3 has 17 amino acids.

This clonotype was counted many times. An end of the junction differs from the germline gene, which may be a read error. V and J are TRBV7-2 and TRBJ2-6, with D possibly TRBD2 on 5 matching bases. Germline values: CDR1 SGHTA, CDR2 FQGNSA. The CDR3 spans 14 residues. CDR3 DNA sequence: TGTGCCAGCAGCCTAGCTCGGTCCAGCAACGTCCTGACTTTC. It is translated as CASSLARSSNVLTF.

The chain recombines TRBV28 with TRBJ2-4; D may correspond to TRBD1 or TRBD2 (5 bases each). This CDR3 spans 16 amino acids. Germline CDR1 and CDR2: MDHEN and SYDVKM. V was pared by 4 bases and J by 1 base, with 14 bases between. Here the CDR3 reads CASSSRPGTAKNIQYF. The CDR3 DNA sequence: TGTGCCAGCAGTTCTCGTCCGGGGACGGCCAAAAACATTCAGTACTTC. The variable domain in full, with the rest retrieved from reference TRBV28 and TRBJ2-4, is DVKVTQSSRYLVKRTGEKVFLECVQDMDHENMFWYRQDPGLGLRLIYFSYDVKMKEKGDIPEGYSVSREKKERFSLILESASTNQTSMYLCASSSRPGTAKNIQYFGAGTRLSVL.

There are many counts of this clonotype. The chain recombines TRBV7-9 with TRBJ2-5; 9 bases align to TRBD2. CDR3 length equals 17 residues. The germline V gene encodes CDR1 SEHNR and CDR2 FQNEAQ (reference sequence). V shed 7 bases, J shed 5 bases, and the junction held 17 bases outside the gene matches. CDR3 DNA sequence: TGTGCCAGCATCCCCCCGCTGCGGCTAGCGGGGTCCGAGACCCAGTACTTC. Translation: CASIPPLRLAGSETQYF.

This clonotype was found many times. The chain couples TRBV29-1 to TRBJ2-3, with D possibly matching TRBD1 (6 bases). The CDR3 covers 15 residues. Germline CDR1 and CDR2: SQVTM and ANQGSEA. Trimming removed 6 bases at V and 0 bases at J, with 16 bases between. CDR3 residues: CSVAKGGTSTDTQYF. The DNA for the CDR3 is TGCAGCGTCGCGAAAGGGGGTACGAGCACAGATACGCAGTATTTT.

In its sample, this clonotype was seen many times. J is TRBJ2-2 and V is TRBV24-1, with 7 bases identical to TRBD1. The CDR3 runs to 14 residues. From germline, CDR1 is KGHDR and CDR2 SFDVKD. Trimming took 8 bases from V and 0 from J; bases not matched to a gene: 2. CDR3 bases: TGTGCCACCAAGGGGACAGCGAACACCGGGGAGCTGTTTTTT. Its translation: CATKGTANTGELFF.

This clonotype was picked up many times. CDR3 loop: CASSLGAQGGNQPQHF. The CDR3 nucleotides read TGTGCCAGCAGCTTAGGGGCTCAGGGAGGCAATCAGCCCCAGCATTTT. The chain recombines TRBV7-2 with TRBJ1-5, with a tentative D call TRBD1 (5 bases). The V gene lost 1 base and the J gene lost 2 bases, with 12 bases spanning the gap. The CDR3 covers 16 residues. CDR1 and CDR2 from the germline V gene are SGHTA and FQGNSA. The whole variable domain, remainder taken from reference TRBV7-2 and TRBJ1-5, is GAGVSQSPSNKVTEKGKDVELRCDPISGHTALYWYRQSLGQGLEFLIYFQGNSAPDKSGLPSDRFSAERTGGSVSTLTIQRTQQEDSAVYLCASSLGAQGGNQPQHFGDGTRLSIL.

The chain carries TRBV4-1 and TRBJ2-5; TRBD2 matches at 9 bases. Germline V CDR1 and CDR2: MGHRA, YSYEKL. The CDR3 runs to 14 residues. The trim removed 1 base at V and 3 bases at J, leaving 0 bases unmatched. The CDR3 DNA reads TGCGCCAGCAGCCAAGGACTAGCGGAAGAGACCCAGTACTTC. This encodes CASSQGLAEETQYF.